Given below is one TCR beta chain in context. What it binds is not known. Germline V gene data show CDR1 as KGHDR and CDR2 as SFDVKD. Deletions cut 4 bases from V and 6 bases from J, with 13 bases between. This CDR3 region has 14 residues. The data stem from a study of T cells in Graves' hyperthyroidism and ophthalmopathy. For the study at large: It was at initial diagnosis, before any treatment, that peripheral blood was collected. Study-level results: In the analysis, a 13 V-J model separated ophthalmopathy from stable hyperthyroidism. Among clonotypes expanded in thyroid above 0.001, most were also found in blood.

Amplification yielded TCR beta CDR3 regions, with RNA transcripts as the source. The HTBI set primed first-round TCR CDR3 RT-PCR. A single record per CDR3 protein comes from TCRdb applying MiXCR to the multiplex PCR reads. The data hold some 760,000 distinct CDR3 sequences, with around 15% observed a single time. Thyroid ultrasound, orbital computed tomography, clinical symptoms, and serum thyroxine and TRAb underpinned diagnoses. V is TRBV24-1 and J is TRBJ2-3; D ambiguous. The source material was blood. This clonotype originated in a woman aged 18-35 years with Graves' hyperthyroidism. Here the CDR3 DNA reads TGTGCCACCAGTGACCCCCCCCACACGGATACGCAGTATTTT. Protein: CATSDPPHTDTQYF.